The clone carrying this T cell receptor (beta chain) was seen a few times. The data were obtained in a study of cytomegalovirus exposure and HLA in healthy donors. Researchers ran the PCR with 60 Vbeta and 13 Jbeta primers. Profiling relied on immunoSEQ multiplex PCR, and the TCRdb table lists in-frame clones only, not all of them. The repertoire includes about 220,000 clones, more than 75% of them detected once, and approximately 5.3% sits in the top ten. Trimming took off 3 bases at V and 4 bases at J, with 12 bases between the two ends. CDR3 length: 15 amino acids. Germline CDR1 is MNHEY and CDR2 is SMNVEV (reference sequence).

Sequenced input: PBMCs. This TCR came from a woman aged 40 to 49 in good health and CMV-seropositive. The chain recombines TRBV27 with TRBJ1-4; D remains ambiguous. The CDR3 DNA is TGTGCCAGCAGTTTCGTAGCCGCCGTTAATGAAAAACTGTTTTTT. Its protein is CASSFVAAVNEKLFF.